What follows is one T cell receptor (beta chain) and its context. Clones were sequenced by immunoSEQ multiplex PCR, and TCRdb holds only the in-frame ones, with some missing. The data show 250,000 to 300,000 clones, 85% to 90% seen once. Self-reported history from a screening survey and questionnaire set each donor's cohort. The CDR3 totals 16 residues. V lost 5 bases and J lost 4; bases outside the gene matches: 7. Germline values: CDR1 SGHTA, CDR2 FQGNSA. This sample was taken from a study of blood T cell repertoires in COVID-19. This TCR derives from a woman aged 55-69 years in a cohort exposed to, infected with or recovered from COVID-19 (not recorded which). The J gene is TRBJ2-2, the V gene TRBV7-2; 10 positions agree with TRBD2. What was sequenced was PBMCs or T cells enriched from blood (not recorded which). DNA of the CDR3: TGTGCCAGCAGCGGGAGAGCGGGAGGGCCCACCGGGGAGCTGTTTTTT. Encoded protein: CASSGRAGGPTGELFF.